The T cell receptor (beta chain) described here comes from a study of Ad26.COV2.S vaccination and SARS-CoV-2 variants. Study-wide context: A COV1001 Ad26.COV2.S trial-arm participant provided the sample. Intramuscularly, Ad26.COV2.S was given either once or twice, 56 days apart. Study conclusions and caveats: Non-spike TCR breadth did not differ much between vaccine and placebo recipients. There was a possibility that the TCR breadth and depth analyses underestimated total T cell responses.

Treatment described: around 19 received Ad26.COV2.S at low or high dose, single or two shots; several received placebo; per-sample allocation not given. Each sample was drawn 63 days after the first injection (of vaccine or placebo). Germline V gene data show CDR1 as SGHNT and CDR2 as YENEEA. The germline V and J ends were trimmed by 3 bases and 3 bases, with 2 bases remaining between them. The CDR3 totals 12 residues. This table comes from immunoSEQ multiplex PCR, and its TCRdb copy is limited to in-frame clones, with some not included. The table lists about 680,000 clones, approximately 88% of them singletons, with approximately 1.5% in the top ten. A remark on this clone: Its specificity is not known.

This TCR derives from a person between 18 and 59 years old who received the Ad26.COV2.S COVID-19 vaccine or a placebo. The input for sequencing was peripheral blood, taken in a trial of Ad26.COV2.S vaccine versus placebo. V gene TRBV11-3 combines with J gene TRBJ2-2; no definite D call. Here the CDR3 DNA reads TGTGCCAGCAGCTTCGACACCGGGGAGCTGTTTTTT. Protein product: CASSFDTGELFF.